The 27 T cell receptor beta chains listed next were all sequenced from one sample in a study of tumor and adjacent non-tumor tissue in lung cancer. RNA was extracted from bulk tissue without any cell sorting. The library came from three nested PCR rounds adapted from ARM-PCR protocols. TCRdb re-called the multiplex PCR reads with MiXCR, one entry per CDR3 protein. The data hold around 200,000 distinct CDR3 sequences, with around 70% observed a single time. Specimen: lung tumor tissue. The receptor source for this set is a man aged 60 to 69 with non-small cell lung cancer.

This clonotype occurred once. This CDR3 is missing its conserved last phenylalanine or tryptophan, likely due to a read error. The chain is built from TRBV11-3 and TRBJ1-3; no reliable D call. Germline lookup yields CDR1 SGHNT and CDR2 YENEEA. The CDR3 is 12 residues long. CDR3 DNA sequence: TGTACCAGCAGCCATACTGGAAACACCATATATTCT. This encodes CTSSHTGNTIYS.

About this clonotype itself: A junction boundary mismatches the germline segment, possibly from a read error. The chain is built from TRBV4-2 and TRBJ2-3, with 8 bases fitting TRBD2. CDR3 length: 16 residues. Germline V gene lookup returns CDR1 LGHNA and CDR2 YNFKEQ. CDR3 loop: CASSEERAGGTDTQYF. DNA for the CDR3: TGTGCCAGCAGCGAAGAAAGAGCGGGGGGCACAGATACGCAGTATTTT.

The chain links TRBV5-1 to TRBJ1-5; D gene unclear. CDR3 length: 14 amino acids. Trimming pared 8 bases from V and 3 bases from J, leaving 15 bases between. The V gene's germline CDR1 is SGHRS and CDR2 YFSETQ. The CDR3 loop is CASSPGFDNQPQHF. In DNA, the CDR3 is TGCGCCAGTAGCCCCGGCTTCGACAATCAGCCCCAGCATTTT.

This chain connects TRBV21-1 to TRBJ2-7; the tabulated D call, TRBD1, remains unverified against the DNA. TRBV21-1 is a known pseudogene. The CDR3 covers 18 residues. The CDR3 here is CASSKDCGGDREIGEQYF. CDR3 nucleotide sequence: TGTGCCAGCAGCAAAGATTGCGGGGGGGACAGGGAGATTGGCGAGCAGTACTTC.

Comment on this clonotype: Its ends do not fully match the called genes, so a read error is possible. V is TRBV20-1 and J is TRBJ1-5; D gene ambiguous. Germline V lookup: CDR1 DFQATT, CDR2 SNEGSKA (reference sequence). The CDR3 has 14 amino acids. CDR3 loop: CSARVGRENHPQHF. Here the CDR3 DNA reads TGCAGTGCTAGAGTTGGACGGGAGAATCACCCCCAGCATTTT.

This clonotype was observed a few times. The V call is TRBV30, the J call TRBJ1-4; no clear D. Germline CDR1 GTSNPN, CDR2 SVGIG (reference sequence). Trimming left V 5 bases short and J 10 bases short, with 11 bases between. The CDR3 is made up of 11 amino acids. DNA of the CDR3: TGTGCCTGGGAGGATTTCGGAAAACTGTTTTTT. Amino acid sequence: CAWEDFGKLFF. Based on the CDR3 plus reference TRBV30 and TRBJ1-4, the full variable domain is SQTIHQWPATLVQPVGSPLSLECTVEGTSNPNLYWYRQAAGRGLQLLFYSVGIGQISSEVPQNLSASRPQDRQFILSSKKLLLSDSGFYLCAWEDFGKLFFGSGTQLSVL.

In this sample, this clonotype turned up many times. This sequence joins TRBV12-3 or TRBV12-4 and TRBJ2-5; D is unresolved. There are 11 residues in the CDR3. Trimming took 6 bases from V and 6 from J, leaving 8 bases between them. CDR3 DNA: TGTGCCAGCAGCCTCGGCCAGACCCAGTACTTC. Encoded protein: CASSLGQTQYF.

Comment on this clonotype: One junction end does not reproduce the germline sequence, and a read error may be involved. This rearrangement joins TRBV6-5 to TRBJ1-5, with TRBD1 as a possible D gene (6 bases). Germline-derived CDR1 and CDR2 are MNHEY and SVGAGI. This CDR3 has 18 residues. For the CDR3, the DNA is TGTGCCAGCAGTAACAGGGCGGGCTCGTTATATAGCAATCAGCCCCGGCATTTT. Protein: CASSNRAGSLYSNQPRHF.

This clonotype was seen a single time. At one end, the junction sequence differs from germline, possibly due to a read error. The chain links TRBV10-1 to TRBJ2-1; D remains ambiguous. The germline CDR1 and CDR2 sequences are WNHNN and SYGVQD (reference sequence). This CDR3 has 15 residues. CDR3 nucleotides: TGCGCTAGCAGTGAAAATCCAGATTTCTACAATGAGCAGTTCTTC. It specifies CASSENPDFYNEQFF.

In this sample, this clonotype turned up once. One end of the junction is discordant with germline, which a read error may explain. V gene TRBV4-2 combines with J gene TRBJ1-2; D gene uncertain. CDR1 and CDR2 from the germline V gene are LGHNA and YNFKEQ. The CDR3 runs to 15 residues. CDR3 nucleotides: TGTGCCAGCATCCAAGATGGTCGTGGAGAGTATGGCTACACCTTC. It encodes CASIQDGRGEYGYTF.

The V gene is TRBV20-1, the J gene TRBJ2-3; either TRBD1 or TRBD2 may fit D (5 bases each). The V end lost 8 bases, the J end lost 1 base, and 10 bases lay between the germline ends. Germline CDR1 and CDR2: DFQATT and SNEGSKA (reference sequence). This CDR3 is built from 12 residues. The CDR3 reads CSIQGGTDTQYF. Written as DNA, the CDR3 is TGCAGTATCCAGGGAGGCACAGATACGCAGTATTTT.

For this clonotype: One base away lies a much larger clone, so this may be a sequencing read error. The gene calls are TRBV20-1 and TRBJ2-7; perhaps TRBD1 as D (5 bases). The CDR3 has 14 residues. Germline loops: CDR1 DFQATT, CDR2 SNEGSKA (reference sequence). CDR3: CCASGLVQVYEQYF. The CDR3 DNA reads as TGCTGTGCTAGTGGGTTAGTACAGGTCTACGAGCAGTACTTC.

Points on this clonotype: This likely comes from a read error, as the CDR3 has no conserved phenylalanine or tryptophan at its end. The chain carries TRBV20-1 and TRBJ2-3; possibly TRBD1 or TRBD2 for D (5 bases each). The germline V gene has CDR1 DFQATT and CDR2 SNEGSKA (reference sequence). The CDR3 extends over 13 amino acids. V gave up 7 bases and J gave up 4 bases, with 15 bases separating them. DNA for the CDR3: TGCAGTGTTAAGGGGAGTGGGCCAGATACGCAGTATTCT. Protein: CSVKGSGPDTQYS.

As concerns this clonotype: Relative to the germline gene, one junction end is altered; a read error may explain this. The genes are TRBV4-2 and TRBJ1-6, with 9 bases aligning to TRBD1. The V gene's germline CDR1 is LGHNA and CDR2 YNFKEQ. The CDR3 runs 14 residues. Here the CDR3 DNA reads TGTGCCAGCAGCCCACAGGGGGCTAATTCACCCCTCCTCTTT. This gives the protein CASSPQGANSPLLF.

This chain uses TRBV20-1 with TRBJ2-7; D unresolved. The germline V gene has CDR1 DFQATT and CDR2 SNEGSKA (reference sequence). V was pared by 4 bases and J by 6 bases, with 19 bases between. This CDR3 contains 14 residues. The CDR3 nucleotides are TGCAGTGCTACCATGGTATGGGTTGACGGCGAGCAGTACTTC. The encoded protein is CSATMVWVDGEQYF.

Turning to this clonotype: Being one base from a much bigger clone, this may be a read error. This chain connects TRBV4-2 to TRBJ1-6, with unresolved D. The length of the CDR3 is 14 residues. V was cut by 0 bases and J by 8 bases, with 8 bases left in between. Germline V gives CDR1 LGHNA, CDR2 YNFKEQ. CDR3 residues: CASSQDRLDSPLHF. CDR3 nucleotide sequence: TGTGCCAGCAGCCAAGATCGACTAGATTCACCCCTCCACTTT.

This clonotype appeared once. A much more abundant neighbour one base away suggests this may be a read error. The gene calls are TRBV5-1 and TRBJ2-1; TRBD2 matches at 8 bases. Germline lookup yields CDR1 SGHRS and CDR2 YFSETQ. J gave up 4 bases and V 0 bases, and 9 bases lay outside the gene matches. This CDR3 is built from 17 residues. CDR3 DNA: TGCGCCAGCAGCTTGGCCCTTGGACGGGGGGGATACAATGAGCAGTTCTTC. Its protein product is CASSLALGRGGYNEQFF.

Comments on this clonotype: Since no conserved phenylalanine or tryptophan closes the CDR3, a read error is the likely cause. The CDR3 coding sequence is TGTGCCGGCAGCTTGGACAGCAAAAACATTCAGTACCTC. This encodes CAGSLDSKNIQYL. The rearrangement joins TRBV11-1 to TRBJ2-4, with a weak D call TRBD1 (6 bases). This CDR3 has 13 residues. Germline-derived CDR1 and CDR2 are SGHAT and FQDESV (reference sequence).

The V gene is TRBV7-2, the J gene TRBJ1-6, with unresolved D. V was trimmed by 5 bases and J by 5 bases, leaving 13 bases between them. Germline V gives CDR1 SGHTA, CDR2 FQGNSA. The CDR3 has 15 residues. The CDR3 is CASSPWAGHNSPLHF. As DNA, the CDR3 is TGTGCCAGCAGCCCCTGGGCAGGACATAATTCACCCCTCCACTTT.

V usage is TRBV11-3 and J usage is TRBJ2-1; the match to TRBD2 covers 7 bases. Germline CDR1 reads SGHNT; CDR2 reads YENEEA. CDR3 length: 15 amino acids. Germline trimming cut 5 bases from V and 11 bases from J; bases unmatched to any gene: 15. CDR3: CASSTGLTGEDKQFF. CDR3 bases: TGTGCCAGCAGCACGGGACTAACGGGAGAGGATAAGCAGTTCTTC.

The V gene is TRBV5-1, the J gene TRBJ1-3; D may be TRBD1 (5 bases). Germline CDR1 SGHRS, CDR2 YFSETQ. The V gene lost 3 bases and the J gene lost 3 bases, with 7 bases spanning the gap. The CDR3 loop spans 13 amino acids. The CDR3 DNA sequence: TGCGCCAGCAGCTCTGACAGTGGAAACACCATATATTTT. Protein sequence: CASSSDSGNTIYF.

On this clonotype: A junction end diverges from the germline sequence, so it may reflect a read error. The chain joins TRBV20-1 to TRBJ2-1; 8 bases align to TRBD2. This CDR3 spans 15 amino acids. From germline, CDR1 is DFQATT and CDR2 SNEGSKA (reference sequence). DNA for the CDR3: TGCAGTGCTAGAGAAACTAGCGGTATAGCCAATAAGCAGTTCTTC. This codes for CSARETSGIANKQFF.

Worth noting for this clonotype: A much larger clone lies one base from this, so it may be a read error. Lacking the conserved final phenylalanine or tryptophan, this CDR3 likely reflects a read error. The CDR3 nucleotides are TGTGCCAGCAGTTACCAGGGGCAGGAAGCTTTCTCT. Translating it yields CASSYQGQEAFS. The chain is built from TRBV6-2 or TRBV6-3 and TRBJ1-1, with D perhaps TRBD1 (6 bases). V gave up 2 bases and J gave up 8 bases, with 9 bases separating them. The germline gives CDR1 MNHEY, CDR2 SVGEGT. The CDR3 totals 12 residues.

A few counts support this clonotype. V is TRBV28 and J is TRBJ1-2; TRBD1 is a possible D gene (6 bases). The V gene lost 8 bases and the J gene lost 4 bases, with 14 bases spanning the gap. This CDR3 has 13 amino acids. Germline V gives CDR1 MDHEN, CDR2 SYDVKM. CDR3 residues: CASVRTALYGYTF. CDR3 nucleotides: TGTGCCAGCGTAAGGACAGCTCTCTATGGCTACACCTTC.

This clonotype has more than one count but fewer than ten. A read error may be the cause here, since a much bigger clone is one base away. The chain recombines TRBV6-2 or TRBV6-3 with TRBJ2-3; 11 bases fit TRBD1. Germline trimming cut 10 bases from V and 5 bases from J; bases unmatched to any gene: 8. Germline V gives CDR1 MNHEY, CDR2 SVGEGT. This CDR3 is built from 14 residues. Here the CDR3 reads CANRTGGSKDTQYF. The DNA of the CDR3 is TGTGCCAACCGGACAGGGGGCTCGAAAGATACGCAGTATTTT.

With regard to this clonotype: A single base separates this from a much larger clone, so it may be a read error. The chain combines TRBV4-2 with TRBJ2-3; 9 positions agree with TRBD2. Germline CDR1 reads LGHNA; CDR2 reads YNFKEQ. The CDR3 contains 16 residues. CDR3 region: CASGQGRVRGGDTQYF. In DNA, the CDR3 is TGTGCCAGCGGCCAAGGAAGGGTGCGGGGGGGAGATACGCAGTATTTT.

The chain has TRBV11-2 and TRBJ2-5, with D perhaps given as TRBD1 or TRBD2 (7 bases each). The V gene's germline CDR1 is SGHAT and CDR2 FQNNGV. The CDR3 length is 15 residues. V was shortened by 5 bases and J by 5 bases, with 18 bases between the two germline ends. In DNA form, the CDR3 reads TGTGCCAGCAGCCGAGACAGGGAGGGCGTGGAGACCCAGTACTTC. It yields the protein CASSRDREGVETQYF.